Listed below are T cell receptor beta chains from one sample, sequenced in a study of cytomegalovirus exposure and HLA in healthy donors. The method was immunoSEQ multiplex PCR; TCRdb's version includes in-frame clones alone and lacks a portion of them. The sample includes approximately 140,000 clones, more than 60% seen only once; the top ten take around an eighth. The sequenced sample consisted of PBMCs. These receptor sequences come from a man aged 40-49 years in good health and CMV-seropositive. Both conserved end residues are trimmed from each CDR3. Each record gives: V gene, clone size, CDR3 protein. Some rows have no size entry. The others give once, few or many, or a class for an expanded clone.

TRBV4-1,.,ASSPPGGPVYEQY
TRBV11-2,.,ASSLTGNSGNTIY
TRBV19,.,ASSIGGTDYGYT
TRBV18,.,ASSPPSSDGSHGYT
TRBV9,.,ASSSGDTGELF
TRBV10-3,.,AILSSSYNEQF
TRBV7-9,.,SSSLWSDAGGYT
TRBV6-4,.,ASSELAGDKDTQY
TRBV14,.,ASSQDGGMSSYEQY
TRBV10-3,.,AISAGELNEQF
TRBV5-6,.,ASSLKRQGAVGNQPQH
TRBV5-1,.,ASSQQGSGANVLT
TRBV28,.,ASRNDREGTDTQY
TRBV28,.,ASSPTWGAEAF
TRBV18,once,ASSRTGTPNTEAF
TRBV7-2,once,ASRHNRVGYT
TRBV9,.,ASSALEPGQRYGYT
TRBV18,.,ASSGSRDEQY
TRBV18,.,ASSPRQGGTGELF
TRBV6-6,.,ASTPQGGLTKNIQY
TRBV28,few,ASSFRMTGSYEQY
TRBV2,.,ARDRTGSGYT
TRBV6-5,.,ASSSGTLYEQY
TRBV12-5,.,ASGYPRDSSYNEQF
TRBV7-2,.,ASSLEGAPYNEQF
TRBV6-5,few,ASSRAGTSYNEQF
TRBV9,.,ASSAYSGTGVKGSDNEQF
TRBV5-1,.,ASSLSGAGDGELF
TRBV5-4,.,ASRRAASGRENEQF
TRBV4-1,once,ASSQERSLQAF
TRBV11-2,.,ASSLRQGNTGELF
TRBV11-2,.,ASSAPLAGESEQF
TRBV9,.,ASSYSGNTIY
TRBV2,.,ASSPGTGFFLSPGELF
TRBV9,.,ASSLGGNPYTGELF
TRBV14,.,ASSPRDSTSYEQY
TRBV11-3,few,ASSLRRNTGELF
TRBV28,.,ASSLQGNEQY
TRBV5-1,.,ASSLGDGTGREQY
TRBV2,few,ASSSTGTGHIKEKLF
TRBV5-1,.,ASSNIGSTDTQY
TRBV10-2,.,ASSATGGLRYEQY
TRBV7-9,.,ATTRLTGPDEQY
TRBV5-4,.,ASSKPQGPSGEAF
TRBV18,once,ASSPRPLAGANEQF
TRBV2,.,ASRDTAYEQY
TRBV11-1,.,ASSPTRSSVSYEQY
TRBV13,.,ASSLGLAGGYTQY
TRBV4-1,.,ASSQVGAVQETQY
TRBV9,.,ASSVAVDSPLH
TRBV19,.,ASSPGGRALSYEQY
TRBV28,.,ASSSAGFTEAF
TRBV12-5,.,ASGPGQHSYNEQF
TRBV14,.,ASSQDRGNTIY
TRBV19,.,ASSIQGTETQY
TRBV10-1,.,ASSSDSSYEQY
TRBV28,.,ASTHGGASGYEQY